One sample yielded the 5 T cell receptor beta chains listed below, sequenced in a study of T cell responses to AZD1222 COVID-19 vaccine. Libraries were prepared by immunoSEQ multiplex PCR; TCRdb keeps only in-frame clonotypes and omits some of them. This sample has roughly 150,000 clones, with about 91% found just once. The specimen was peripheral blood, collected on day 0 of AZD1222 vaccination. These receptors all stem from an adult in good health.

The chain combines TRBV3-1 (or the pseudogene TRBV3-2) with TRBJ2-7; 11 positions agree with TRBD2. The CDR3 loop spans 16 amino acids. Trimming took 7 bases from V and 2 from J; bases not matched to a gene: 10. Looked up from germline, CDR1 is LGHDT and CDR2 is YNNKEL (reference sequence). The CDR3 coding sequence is TGTGCCAGCACCAAGGGGGGACTAGCGGTCCCCTACGAGCAGTACTTC. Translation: CASTKGGLAVPYEQYF.

CDR3 protein: CASSDWDDGYTF. Here the CDR3 DNA reads TGTGCCAGCAGTGACTGGGACGATGGCTACACCTTC. The V gene is TRBV25-1, the J gene TRBJ1-2, with D possibly matching TRBD1 (5 bases). Germline V gene sequence: CDR1 MGHDK, CDR2 SYGVNS. The V gene lost 3 bases and the J gene lost 6 bases, with 8 bases spanning the gap. The CDR3 has 12 amino acids.

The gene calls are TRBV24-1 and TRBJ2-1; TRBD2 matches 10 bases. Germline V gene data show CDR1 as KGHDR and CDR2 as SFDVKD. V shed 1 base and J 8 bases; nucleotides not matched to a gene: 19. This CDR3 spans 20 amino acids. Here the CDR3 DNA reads TGTGCCACCAGTGATTTCTCCGGGACTAGCGCAATGGGGTCTTTGGATGAGCAGTTCTTC. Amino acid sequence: CATSDFSGTSAMGSLDEQFF.

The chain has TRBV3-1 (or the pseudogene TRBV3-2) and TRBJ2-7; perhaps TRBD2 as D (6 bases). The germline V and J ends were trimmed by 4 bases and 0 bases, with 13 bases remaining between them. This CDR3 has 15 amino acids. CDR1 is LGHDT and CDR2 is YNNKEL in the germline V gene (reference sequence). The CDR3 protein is CASSPQWRDSYEQYF. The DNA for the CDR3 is TGTGCCAGCAGCCCCCAATGGCGGGACTCCTACGAGCAGTACTTC.

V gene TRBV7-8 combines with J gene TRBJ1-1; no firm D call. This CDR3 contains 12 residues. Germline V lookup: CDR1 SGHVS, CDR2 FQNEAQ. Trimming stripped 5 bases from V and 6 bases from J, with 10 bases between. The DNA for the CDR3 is TGTGCCAGCAGCCATCCGGGTCCTGAAGCTTTCTTT. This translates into CASSHPGPEAFF.